The source of this TCR beta chain is a study of chemoradiotherapy in HPV16-positive cancers. The study, taken as a whole, reports: During treatment, candidate HPV-specific clones and E7-related motifs expanded in tumor.

A note on this clone: Its matching antigen is unknown.

Over chemoradiotherapy, repertoires were sampled more than once. The method was immunoSEQ multiplex PCR; TCRdb's version includes in-frame clones alone and lacks a portion of them. Altogether about 14,000 clones are present, roughly 93% being singletons, with the ten largest covering roughly 2.5%. Trimming shortened V by 3 bases and J by 8 bases, and 16 bases separated the two germline ends. The CDR3 covers 14 residues. Germline loops: CDR1 KGHSH, CDR2 LQKENI. The source was blood, collected from a patient who underwent chemoradiotherapy. V and J are TRBV18 and TRBJ1-1, with D unclear. The TCR comes from a human donor with HPV-associated anogenital cancer. CDR3 sequence (DNA): TGTGCCAGCTCACCGGCAGGAATAAGAACAGAAGCTTTCTTT. This gives the protein CASSPAGIRTEAFF.